Presented here are 28 T cell receptor beta chains from one specimen sequenced in a study of T cell repertoires in cytomegalovirus infection. Using its own MiXCR run on the reads, TCRdb lists one record per CDR3 protein. Among about 530,000 distinct CDR3 sequences listed, about 26% were seen once. Sequencing was done on a sample of PBMCs. These receptors were taken from a human donor in good health (CMV status not recorded). Some clones in this sample may be carry-over from other donors' samples.

At least ten counts were recorded for this clonotype. J is TRBJ2-1 and V is TRBV12-3 or TRBV12-4; D remains unclear. The V end was cut by 4 bases, the J end by 0 bases, with 10 bases between. The CDR3 runs 15 residues. CDR3 in DNA: TGTGCCAGCAGTTCGATCACCAGCTCCTACAATGAGCAGTTCTTC. Its protein product is CASSSITSSYNEQFF.

The gene calls are TRBV7-6 and TRBJ1-1; D gene uncertain. Germline V gene data show CDR1 as SGHVS and CDR2 as FNYEAQ. The CDR3 has 15 amino acids. V lost 1 base, J lost 6 bases, and 15 bases lay in between. CDR3 loop: CASSLGLGRTAEAFF. As DNA, the CDR3 is TGTGCCAGCAGCTTAGGATTGGGGAGAACAGCTGAAGCTTTCTTT.

This clonotype was counted a few times. The chain employs TRBV12-3 or TRBV12-4 and TRBJ2-1, with a tentative D call TRBD2 (5 bases). The CDR3 has 12 residues. Trimming took 0 bases from V and 10 from J, leaving 7 bases between them. CDR3 sequence: CASSLASAEQFF. CDR3 bases: TGTGCCAGCAGTTTAGCTAGCGCCGAGCAGTTCTTC.

The rearrangement uses TRBV11-3 and TRBJ2-1, with 10 bases matching TRBD1. Looked up from germline, CDR1 is SGHNT and CDR2 is YENEEA. The CDR3 loop spans 12 amino acids. V lost 8 bases, J lost 8 bases, and 3 bases stayed unmatched. CDR3 sequence: CASEGQGHEQFF. In DNA, the CDR3 is TGTGCCAGCGAGGGACAGGGGCATGAGCAGTTCTTC.

This clonotype occurred many times. The CDR3 is CASSLESIAGVIYEQYV. CDR3 nucleotide sequence: TGTGCCAGCAGCTTAGAGAGTATAGCGGGAGTTATTTACGAGCAGTACGTC. The V gene is TRBV7-2, the J gene TRBJ2-7; 9 bases match TRBD2. Germline loops: CDR1 SGHTA, CDR2 FQGNSA. The junction had 11 bases not matched to a gene; V was cut back by 1 base and J by 4 bases. The CDR3 contains 17 residues.

This clonotype was observed a few times. The chain is built from TRBV4-1 and TRBJ2-7, with D perhaps being TRBD1 or TRBD2 (6 bases each). Deletions cut 2 bases from V and 5 bases from J, with 10 bases between. Germline CDR1 is MGHRA and CDR2 is YSYEKL. The CDR3 contains 13 residues. The CDR3 here is CASSQWGAHEQYF. In nucleotides, the CDR3 is TGCGCCAGCAGCCAATGGGGGGCCCACGAGCAGTACTTC.

This chain connects TRBV9 to TRBJ2-7; TRBD2 matches at 9 bases. Looked up from germline, CDR1 is SGDLS and CDR2 is YYNGEE. Trimming cost V 0 bases and J 5 bases; bases outside gene matches: 6. CDR3 size: 15 residues. Here the CDR3 reads CASSVEPGTSHEQYF. For the CDR3, the DNA is TGTGCCAGCAGCGTAGAGCCCGGGACTAGCCACGAGCAGTACTTC.

The genes are TRBV20-1 and TRBJ1-3; TRBD1 matches at 7 bases. CDR3 length: 14 amino acids. Germline V lookup: CDR1 DFQATT, CDR2 SNEGSKA (reference sequence). Trimming cost V 5 bases and J 0 bases; bases outside gene matches: 4. As DNA, the CDR3 is TGCAGTGCTTGGGACAGCTACTCTGGAAACACCATATATTTT. Translating it yields CSAWDSYSGNTIYF.

The chain is built from TRBV19 and TRBJ2-7; tentatively, D is TRBD1 (5 bases). The CDR3 totals 14 residues. The V end lost 6 bases, the J end lost 9 bases, and 21 bases lay between the germline ends. Germline assignment: CDR1 LNHDA and CDR2 SQIVND (reference sequence). This CDR3 is CASRRDRASARQYF. For the CDR3, the DNA is TGTGCCAGTAGGAGAGACAGAGCATCCGCGAGGCAGTACTTC.

V and J are TRBV19 and TRBJ2-3; D gene uncertain. From germline, CDR1 is LNHDA and CDR2 SQIVND (reference sequence). This CDR3 has 14 residues. The V end lost 1 base, the J end lost 0 bases, and 5 bases lay between the germline ends. This CDR3 is CASSIVDSTDTQYF. The CDR3 DNA sequence: TGTGCCAGTAGTATAGTGGACAGCACAGATACGCAGTATTTT.

In this sample, this clonotype turned up many times. The rearrangement links TRBV6-1 to TRBJ2-2; D gene unclear. The CDR3 length is 11 residues. V lost 7 bases and J 6 bases, leaving 6 bases between the germline ends. The germline CDR1 and CDR2 sequences are MNHNS and SASEGT. CDR3: CASKESGELFF. The CDR3, as DNA: TGTGCCAGCAAAGAATCCGGGGAGCTGTTTTTT.

This clonotype was recorded many times. The chain joins TRBV6-2 or TRBV6-3 to TRBJ2-7; D is ambiguous. The germline V gene has CDR1 MNHEY and CDR2 SVGEGT. There are 15 residues in the CDR3. Deletions cut 1 base from V and 0 bases from J, with 10 bases between. The CDR3 reads CASSYLPGYSYEQYF. CDR3 DNA: TGTGCCAGCAGTTACTTACCGGGCTACTCCTACGAGCAGTACTTC.

This clonotype was seen a few times. The chain employs TRBV6-5 and TRBJ2-7; 8 nucleotides line up with TRBD2. The CDR3 totals 16 residues. Germline-derived CDR1 and CDR2 are MNHEY and SVGAGI. Germline trimming cut 5 bases from V and 2 bases from J; bases unmatched to any gene: 11. The CDR3 DNA reads as TGTGCCAGCAGTCAAGAGCGGGAGAGGCGCCCCTACGAGCAGTACGTC. Encoded protein: CASSQERERRPYEQYV.

The chain uses TRBV2 and TRBJ2-7; 9 bases are a match to TRBD2. Germline-derived CDR1 and CDR2 are SNHLY and FYNNEI. V shed 8 bases and J 3 bases; nucleotides not matched to a gene: 5. The CDR3 runs 13 residues. CDR3 amino acids: CASSSSGIYEQYF. The CDR3 nucleotides read TGTGCCAGCTCTTCTAGCGGGATCTACGAGCAGTACTTC.

This clonotype has only one observation. This chain links TRBV6-6 with TRBJ1-3; D not resolved. V was cut by 0 bases and J by 4 bases, with 10 bases left in between. The germline V gene has CDR1 MNHNY and CDR2 SVGAGI (reference sequence). The CDR3 sequence is 15 residues long. The CDR3 bases are TGTGCCAGCAGTTACTCCCCCCAGGTGGGAAACACCATATATTTT. Protein sequence: CASSYSPQVGNTIYF.

This clonotype has more than one count but fewer than ten. The chain couples TRBV6-6 to TRBJ1-5, with a tentative D call TRBD1 (5 bases). V lost 7 bases and J 3 bases, leaving 19 bases between the germline ends. This CDR3 has 16 residues. The germline V gene has CDR1 MNHNY and CDR2 SVGAGI (reference sequence). The CDR3 sequence: CASTPAGAGDNQPQHF. Written as DNA, the CDR3 is TGTGCCAGCACCCCCGCCGGTGCGGGGGACAATCAGCCCCAGCATTTT.

The sample holds many counts of this clonotype. The chain couples TRBV7-2 to TRBJ2-5, with D perhaps TRBD1 or TRBD2 (5 bases each). This CDR3 has 18 amino acids. V was trimmed by 6 bases and J by 2 bases, leaving 25 bases between them. In germline, CDR1 is SGHTA, CDR2 FQGNSA. The DNA for the CDR3 is TGTGCCAGCAGAGACCGGACTTGGAGAAGCGAGGGGCAAGAGACCCAGTACTTC. Translating gives CASRDRTWRSEGQETQYF.

The chain uses TRBV2 and TRBJ1-1; perhaps TRBD1 as D (5 bases). Trimming left V 7 bases short and J 5 bases short, with 11 bases between. There are 12 residues in the CDR3. CDR1 and CDR2 from the germline V gene are SNHLY and FYNNEI. The CDR3 DNA follows: TGTGCCAGCAAGGTGGGGGTTACTGAAGCTTTCTTT. Translated, it gives CASKVGVTEAFF.

Only a few counts were recorded for this clonotype. The chain combines TRBV11-3 with TRBJ1-1; D gene unclear. Trimming shortened V by 4 bases and J by 5 bases, and 11 bases separated the two germline ends. The length of the CDR3 is 13 residues. The germline gives CDR1 SGHNT, CDR2 YENEEA. CDR3 coding DNA: TGTGCCAGCAGCTCAATAGCTGGGACTGAAGCTTTCTTT. Protein product: CASSSIAGTEAFF.

This clonotype has a handful of counts. The rearrangement links TRBV29-1 to TRBJ2-3; 8 positions match TRBD2. This CDR3 is built from 15 residues. Germline loops: CDR1 SQVTM, CDR2 ANQGSEA. Trimming took 3 bases from V and 1 from J; bases not matched to a gene: 6. The CDR3 loop reads CSVEPSGSRTDTQYF. In nucleotides, the CDR3 is TGCAGCGTTGAGCCCAGCGGGAGTCGCACAGATACGCAGTATTTT.

The rearrangement joins TRBV11-2 to TRBJ2-1; 16 nucleotides agree with TRBD2. With V trimmed by 5 bases and J by 6 bases, 7 bases remained unmatched. The germline V gene has CDR1 SGHAT and CDR2 FQNNGV. The CDR3 runs to 17 residues. The CDR3 loop reads CASSVPGTSGRGNEQFF. The CDR3 coding sequence is TGTGCCAGCAGCGTGCCCGGGACTAGCGGGAGGGGCAATGAGCAGTTCTTC.

The rearrangement joins TRBV12-3 or TRBV12-4 to TRBJ1-6; 7 bases are a match to TRBD1. J lost 6 bases, V lost 4 bases, and 9 bases had no gene match. The CDR3 is 16 residues long. In DNA, the CDR3 is TGTGCCAGCAGTTCGAGCCAGGGGGGTTCTAATTCACCCCTCCACTTT. It translates to CASSSSQGGSNSPLHF.

The chain uses TRBV28 and TRBJ2-7; tentative D call: TRBD1 (6 bases). Germline V gene data show CDR1 as MDHEN and CDR2 as SYDVKM. Deletions cut 3 bases from V and 3 bases from J, with 15 bases between. The CDR3 length is 15 residues. CDR3 nucleotides: TGTGCCAGCAGTTTGCCCGGGACACTGAACTACGAGCAGTACTTC. It yields the protein CASSLPGTLNYEQYF.

This clonotype was seen only once. This rearrangement joins TRBV6-1 to TRBJ2-5; 8 bases are a match to TRBD1. J lost 3 bases, V lost 11 bases, and 2 bases had no gene match. The CDR3 totals 11 residues. CDR1 is MNHNS, CDR2 SASEGT, per germline. CDR3 region: CAGGQEETQYF. The CDR3 nucleotides are TGTGCCGGGGGACAGGAAGAGACCCAGTACTTC.

This clonotype was counted many times. This chain links TRBV7-2 with TRBJ2-1; 10 bases map to TRBD2. The J segment lost 0 bases and the V segment lost 1 base, leaving 9 bases of the junction unmatched. The CDR3 is 19 amino acids. Germline V gives CDR1 SGHTA, CDR2 FQGNSA. This CDR3 is CASSLGGGSSGSSYNEQFF. The CDR3 bases are TGTGCCAGCAGCTTAGGGGGGGGTTCTAGCGGGAGCTCCTACAATGAGCAGTTCTTC.

The J gene is TRBJ1-5, the V gene TRBV12-3 or TRBV12-4; maybe TRBD1 (5 bases). V lost 3 bases and J lost 3, with 9 bases in between. CDR3 length equals 14 residues. This chain's CDR3 is CASSFRGVNQPQHF. The DNA of the CDR3 is TGTGCCAGCAGTTTTAGAGGGGTCAATCAGCCCCAGCATTTT.

V usage is TRBV12-3 or TRBV12-4 and J usage is TRBJ2-1; 10 bases match TRBD2. The ends lost 6 bases at V and 8 bases at J; junction bases unmatched: 7. CDR3 length: 14 residues. CDR3 amino acids: CASRSSGRVYEQFF. CDR3 DNA sequence: TGTGCCAGCAGATCTAGCGGGAGAGTGTATGAGCAGTTCTTC.

This rearrangement joins TRBV15 to TRBJ2-5, with a possible D match to TRBD2 (5 bases). Looked up from germline, CDR1 is LNHNV and CDR2 is YYDKDF (reference sequence). This CDR3 contains 12 residues. The V end lost 3 bases, the J end lost 13 bases, and 15 bases lay between the germline ends. CDR3 sequence reads: CATSSPRRGMYF. The CDR3 region has the DNA TGTGCCACCAGCAGTCCCAGGAGAGGGATGTACTTC.